This T cell receptor beta chain is from a study of tissue T cells after allogeneic stem cell transplantation. Clones were read by immunoSEQ multiplex PCR, and TCRdb kept only the in-frame ones, dropping some. The data contain roughly 4,200 clones, around 58% of them singletons. This CDR3 contains 17 residues. From germline, CDR1 is SGHAT and CDR2 FQNNGV. Between the trimmed V and J ends, which lost 0 bases and 8 bases, there was a span of 17 bases. This receptor was obtained from a female donor at least 60 years old with lung cancer. The material sequenced was tissue from the esophagus, taken at autopsy. The rearrangement links TRBV11-2 to TRBJ1-6; D unresolved. DNA of the CDR3: TGTGCCAGCAGCTTAGAGGCCCCACGAACACTCGATTCACCCCTCCACTTT. Translation: CASSLEAPRTLDSPLHF. The full variable domain, in which reference TRBV11-2 and TRBJ1-6 provide the parts outside the CDR3, is EAGVAQSPRYKIIEKRQSVAFWCNPISGHATLYWYQQILGQGPKLLIQFQNNGVVDDSQLPKDRFSAERLKGVDSTLKIQPAKLEDSAVYLCASSLEAPRTLDSPLHFGNGTRLTVT.